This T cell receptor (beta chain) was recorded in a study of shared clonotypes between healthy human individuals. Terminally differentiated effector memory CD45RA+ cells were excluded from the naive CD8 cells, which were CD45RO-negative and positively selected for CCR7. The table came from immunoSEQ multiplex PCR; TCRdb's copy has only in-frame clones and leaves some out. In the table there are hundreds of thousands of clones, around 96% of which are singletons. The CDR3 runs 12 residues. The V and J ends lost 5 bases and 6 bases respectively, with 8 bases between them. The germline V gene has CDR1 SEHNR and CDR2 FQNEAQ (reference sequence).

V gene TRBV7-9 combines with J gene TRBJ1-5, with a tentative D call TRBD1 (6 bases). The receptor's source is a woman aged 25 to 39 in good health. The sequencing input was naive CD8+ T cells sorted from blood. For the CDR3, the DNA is TGTGCCAGCAGCGAACAGGGTCAGCCCCAGCATTTT. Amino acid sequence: CASSEQGQPQHF.